Below are 27 T cell receptor beta chains sequenced from a single sample in a study of blood T cell repertoires in COVID-19. Sequenced by immunoSEQ multiplex PCR; TCRdb stores in-frame clones only, minus some. The data show approximately 260,000 clones, 75% to 90% seen once. The sample taken for sequencing was peripheral blood. Receptors originate from a woman in her 70s with COVID-19, enrolled during active disease.

The genes are TRBV7-3 and TRBJ2-3; 8 bases line up with TRBD2. The CDR3 is 15 residues long. Germline values: CDR1 SGHTA, CDR2 FQGTGA. The V gene end was trimmed by 4 bases and the J gene end by 2 bases; junction bases not matched to a gene: 5. CDR3: CASSSGGPLTDTQYF. The CDR3 coding sequence is TGTGCCAGCAGCTCGGGAGGGCCACTCACAGATACGCAGTATTTT.

J is TRBJ1-2 and V is TRBV5-1; 9 positions match TRBD1. The CDR3 consists of 15 residues. V lost 3 bases to trimming and J lost 0 bases; unmatched junction nucleotides: 3. Germline CDR1 SGHRS, CDR2 YFSETQ. CDR3 sequence reads: CASSSDRGANYGYTF. CDR3 bases: TGCGCCAGCAGCTCCGACAGGGGGGCTAACTATGGCTACACCTTC.

The V call is TRBV7-3, the J call TRBJ2-3, with 9 nucleotides matching TRBD2. Germline lookup yields CDR1 SGHTA and CDR2 FQGTGA. Unmatched junction bases numbered 12, after V lost 5 bases and J lost 3 bases. The CDR3 spans 17 residues. The CDR3 protein is CASSPAPASGNTDTQYF. Written as DNA, the CDR3 is TGTGCCAGCAGCCCTGCCCCGGCTAGCGGGAATACAGATACGCAGTATTTT.

This rearrangement joins TRBV27 to TRBJ2-3; a weak D match, TRBD1 (6 bases). Deletions cut 8 bases from V and 3 bases from J, with 15 bases between. This CDR3 has 14 residues. The V gene's germline CDR1 is MNHEY and CDR2 SMNVEV (reference sequence). DNA for the CDR3: TGTGCCAGCTCTAGGGGGATAAGGACAGATACGCAGTATTTT. It is translated as CASSRGIRTDTQYF.

This chain uses TRBV18 with TRBJ1-5; D may be TRBD1 (5 bases). CDR1 is KGHSH, CDR2 LQKENI, per germline. The CDR3 sequence is 15 residues long. Trimming cost V 2 bases and J 6 bases, with 14 bases left between them. Written as DNA, the CDR3 is TGTGCCAGCTCACCAGGTCTGGGGCGGAGTCAGCCCCAGCATTTT. Protein product: CASSPGLGRSQPQHF.

This clone has just one count. The V call is TRBV2, the J call TRBJ2-7, with a tentative D call TRBD1 (6 bases). Trimming removed 6 bases from V and 3 bases from J, with 18 bases in between. This CDR3 is 15 amino acids long. CDR1 and CDR2 (germline): SNHLY, FYNNEI. The CDR3 DNA is TGTGCCAGCAGGCTAACAGGGACCGGGCGCTACGAGCAGTACTTC. Its translation is CASRLTGTGRYEQYF.

The chain is built from TRBV11-3 and TRBJ2-7, with D possibly being TRBD1 (6 bases). Trimming took off 5 bases at V and 6 bases at J, with 14 bases between the two ends. This CDR3 is 13 amino acids long. The germline V gene encodes CDR1 SGHNT and CDR2 YENEEA. DNA for the CDR3: TGTGCCAGCAGCGCCAACCACAGGGCCGAGCAGTACTTC. This gives the protein CASSANHRAEQYF.

A single count supports this clone. The chain uses TRBV7-6 and TRBJ2-2, with 9 bases that match TRBD1. The CDR3 runs 18 residues. V shed 2 bases and J 6 bases; nucleotides not matched to a gene: 13. Germline lookup yields CDR1 SGHVS and CDR2 FNYEAQ. Here the CDR3 DNA reads TGTGCCAGCAGCTTACGAGGGACAGGGTTTCCTAAGGCCGGGGAGCTGTTTTTT. Amino acids: CASSLRGTGFPKAGELFF.

The chain employs TRBV30 and TRBJ2-7; D possibly corresponds to TRBD1 (5 bases). The ends were cut back, 4 bases at V and 6 bases at J, with 10 bases in the middle. This CDR3 has 11 residues. Germline CDR1 and CDR2: GTSNPN and SVGIG (reference sequence). DNA of the CDR3: TGTGCCTGGACAACAGGCTTCGAGCAGTACTTC. This sequence encodes CAWTTGFEQYF. Full variable domain (remainder filled in from reference TRBV30 and TRBJ2-7): SQTIHQWPATLVQPVGSPLSLECTVEGTSNPNLYWYRQAAGRGLQLLFYSVGIGQISSEVPQNLSASRPQDRQFILSSKKLLLSDSGFYLCAWTTGFEQYFGPGTRLTVT.

In this sample, this clone turned up a few times. The rearrangement joins TRBV27 to TRBJ1-6; D not certain. This CDR3 contains 14 residues. The V end was cut by 3 bases, the J end by 4 bases, with 7 bases between. The V gene's germline CDR1 is MNHEY and CDR2 SMNVEV (reference sequence). CDR3 DNA: TGTGCCAGCAGTTTTACGGGTTATAATTCACCCCTCCACTTT. Amino acid sequence: CASSFTGYNSPLHF.

This chain connects TRBV12-3 or TRBV12-4 to TRBJ2-7; no clear D. The CDR3 contains 12 residues. The V gene lost 3 bases and the J gene lost 5 bases, with 8 bases spanning the gap. This CDR3 reads CASSLVPDEQYF. CDR3 DNA sequence: TGTGCCAGCAGTTTGGTCCCGGACGAGCAGTACTTC.

The rearrangement uses TRBV9 and TRBJ2-7; 8 positions agree with TRBD1. The CDR3 is 15 amino acids. The trim removed 4 bases at V and 3 bases at J, leaving 9 bases unmatched. CDR1 is SGDLS and CDR2 is YYNGEE in the germline V gene. In DNA form, the CDR3 reads TGTGCCAGCAGCCCACGGACAGGGCTTGGCTACGAGCAGTACTTC. Protein: CASSPRTGLGYEQYF.

The chain carries TRBV7-9 and TRBJ2-1; 9 positions agree with TRBD2. CDR1 is SEHNR and CDR2 is FQNEAQ in the germline V gene (reference sequence). The CDR3 sequence is 14 residues long. J was trimmed by 3 bases and V by 6 bases; bases with no gene match: 3. The CDR3 DNA reads TGTGCCAGCAGAGAGACTAGCGGCTACAATGAGCAGTTCTTC. Its protein product is CASRETSGYNEQFF.

The table lists this clone with many counts. The chain combines TRBV10-2 with TRBJ1-6; D is uncertain. CDR1 is WSHSY and CDR2 is SAAADI in the germline V gene. V was shortened by 2 bases and J by 0 bases, with 5 bases between the two germline ends. This CDR3 is built from 15 residues. CDR3 region: CASSERSSYNSPLHF. The CDR3 DNA is TGCGCCAGCAGTGAGAGGAGCTCCTATAATTCACCCCTCCACTTT.

The rearrangement joins TRBV9 to TRBJ2-1; 7 nucleotides line up with TRBD2. With V trimmed by 4 bases and J by 6 bases, 7 bases remained unmatched. Germline CDR1 is SGDLS and CDR2 is YYNGEE. The CDR3 is 14 amino acids. CDR3 in amino acids: CASSLSGTRNEQFF. The CDR3 nucleotides are TGTGCCAGCAGCCTCAGCGGGACCCGCAATGAGCAGTTCTTC.

This clone was observed once. The gene calls are TRBV5-1 and TRBJ2-5; no clear D. The germline V gene encodes CDR1 SGHRS and CDR2 YFSETQ. The CDR3 extends over 14 amino acids. Trimming cost V 1 base and J 0 bases, with 7 bases left between them. This CDR3 is CASSLFLDQETQYF. The DNA of the CDR3 is TGCGCCAGCAGCTTGTTCCTAGACCAAGAGACCCAGTACTTC.

This clone was detected only a few times. This chain uses TRBV27 with TRBJ1-1, with 7 bases fitting TRBD1. The CDR3 sequence is 14 residues long. J lost 0 bases, V lost 6 bases, and 4 bases had no gene match. The germline gives CDR1 MNHEY, CDR2 SMNVEV (reference sequence). Here the CDR3 reads CASRLRGVNTEAFF. Written as DNA, the CDR3 is TGTGCCAGCAGACTCAGGGGGGTGAACACTGAAGCTTTCTTT.

The sample holds a few counts of this clone. This chain joins TRBV3-1 (or the pseudogene TRBV3-2) and TRBJ2-7, with a tentative D call TRBD2 (6 bases). Germline values: CDR1 LGHDT, CDR2 YNNKEL (reference sequence). The CDR3 is 15 residues long. V lost 0 bases, J lost 1 base, and 10 bases lay in between. The CDR3 spells CASSQDIAESYEQYF. DNA of the CDR3: TGTGCCAGCAGCCAAGATATAGCGGAATCCTACGAGCAGTACTTC.

The chain couples TRBV27 to TRBJ2-1; D gene uncertain. The V end was cut by 4 bases, the J end by 9 bases, with 13 bases between. This CDR3 is 13 amino acids long. Looked up from germline, CDR1 is MNHEY and CDR2 is SMNVEV (reference sequence). This CDR3 reads CASSSKRYSEQFF. The CDR3 coding sequence is TGTGCCAGCAGTTCCAAACGGTATAGTGAGCAGTTCTTC.

The chain combines TRBV7-2 with TRBJ2-1; TRBD2 matches at 14 bases. CDR1 is SGHTA and CDR2 is FQGNSA in the germline V gene. V lost 4 bases, J lost 7 bases, and 6 bases stayed unmatched. The CDR3 runs 16 residues. CDR3 protein: CASSSLTSGRGNEQFF. CDR3 nucleotides: TGTGCCAGCAGCTCTCTGACTAGCGGGAGGGGGAATGAGCAGTTCTTC.

This clone was seen once. This chain connects TRBV5-1 to TRBJ2-3; 10 bases are shared with TRBD2. There are 16 residues in the CDR3. Germline-derived CDR1 and CDR2 are SGHRS and YFSETQ. After removal of 3 bases from V and 1 base from J, the junction contained 5 bases not matched to a gene. The CDR3 DNA reads TGCGCCAGCAGCTCCCTCGGACTAGCGGGCACAGATACGCAGTATTTT. Its protein product is CASSSLGLAGTDTQYF. Filled out from reference TRBV5-1 and TRBJ2-3, the complete variable domain reads KAGVTQTPRYLIKTRGQQVTLSCSPISGHRSVSWYQQTPGQGLQFLFEYFSETQRNKGNFPGRFSGRQFSNSRSEMNVSTLELGDSALYLCASSSLGLAGTDTQYFGPGTRLTVL.

This sequence joins TRBV5-4 and TRBJ2-5, with 9 bases lining up with TRBD1. Trimming cost V 2 bases and J 5 bases; bases outside gene matches: 10. The CDR3 spans 16 residues. The germline CDR1 and CDR2 sequences are SGHNT and YYREEE (reference sequence). CDR3 region: CASSFHNRGRGETQYF. The CDR3 DNA reads as TGTGCCAGCAGCTTCCATAACAGGGGGCGGGGGGAGACCCAGTACTTC.

This chain uses TRBV12-3 or TRBV12-4 with TRBJ1-1; D is perhaps TRBD1 (6 bases). V shed 4 bases and J shed 10 bases, with 16 bases lying between them. CDR3 length equals 13 residues. Here the CDR3 reads CASSSGTSITAFF. CDR3 sequence (DNA): TGTGCCAGCAGTTCCGGGACATCGATAACAGCTTTCTTT.

The chain links TRBV6-1 to TRBJ2-4, with 11 bases matching TRBD1. This CDR3 is built from 18 residues. Trimming cost V 3 bases and J 1 base; bases outside gene matches: 8. Germline values: CDR1 MNHNS, CDR2 SASEGT. CDR3 in amino acids: CASSDGWTGGRAKNIQYF. Here the CDR3 DNA reads TGTGCCAGCAGTGATGGTTGGACAGGGGGCCGCGCCAAAAACATTCAGTACTTC.

This sequence joins TRBV9 and TRBJ2-7, with TRBD1 as a possible D gene (6 bases). Germline loops: CDR1 SGDLS, CDR2 YYNGEE. Trimming took off 4 bases at V and 3 bases at J, with 11 bases between the two ends. The CDR3 loop spans 13 amino acids. The CDR3 loop reads CASSSQQGYEQYF. The CDR3 nucleotides read TGTGCCAGCAGCAGCCAACAGGGCTACGAGCAGTACTTC.

This chain joins TRBV11-3 and TRBJ2-5; D remains unclear. The germline gives CDR1 SGHNT, CDR2 YENEEA. The germline V and J ends were trimmed by 2 bases and 0 bases, with 7 bases remaining between them. CDR3 length equals 14 residues. The CDR3 DNA follows: TGTGCCAGCAGCTTACGCCAGAACCAAGAGACCCAGTACTTC. Protein product: CASSLRQNQETQYF.

The genes are TRBV12-3 or TRBV12-4 and TRBJ2-3; 7 nucleotides match TRBD2. The CDR3 runs to 12 residues. The V and J ends lost 6 bases and 6 bases, in that order; junction bases with no gene match: 3. CDR3 sequence: CASSRTRDTQYF. DNA for the CDR3: TGTGCCAGCAGCCGGACTAGGGATACGCAGTATTTT.